The rows below give T cell receptor beta chains drawn from one sample of a study of blood T cell repertoires in COVID-19. The repertoire was sequenced with immunoSEQ multiplex PCR; TCRdb's copy has only in-frame clones and lacks some. This sample has about 190,000 clones, with approximately 81% found just once. Sequenced sample: peripheral blood. The source of these receptors is a human donor in a cohort sampled during active COVID-19. CDR3s include the opening cysteine and the closing phenylalanine or tryptophan. The order of the fields is clone size, D gene, J gene, V gene, CDR3 DNA, CDR3 protein. D genes are given only for firm matches. Size values are once, few and many counts, or a class for expanded clones, and some rows have none.

>-|-|TRBJ1-2|TRBV6-5
TGTGCCAGCGCAAGAGGGAACTATGGCTACACCTTC
CASARGNYGYTF
>few|-|TRBJ2-3|TRBV6-2/TRBV6-3
TGTGCCAGCAGTTCCGGGGGCACAGATACGCAGTATTTT
CASSSGGTDTQYF
>-|TRBD2|TRBJ2-3|TRBV5-5
TGTGCCAGCAGCCTCGGGGGACTAGCGGGAGGGAGCACAGATACGCAGTATTTT
CASSLGGLAGGSTDTQYF
>-|-|TRBJ2-7|TRBV5-1
TGCGCCAGCAGCTTGAGCGCGAGCTCCTACGAGCAGTACTTC
CASSLSASSYEQYF
>few|TRBD1|TRBJ2-7|TRBV2
TGTGCCAGCAGTGAATTGAGGGACAGCGGAGACGAGCAGTACTTC
CASSELRDSGDEQYF
>-|-|TRBJ1-2|TRBV5-1
TGCGCCAGCGGATCGAGGCCGGATCATGGCTACACCTTC
CASGSRPDHGYTF
>-|TRBD1|TRBJ2-7|TRBV3-1/TRBV3-2
TGTGCCAGCAGCAAAACAGGGGAGTCCTACGAGCAGTACTTC
CASSKTGESYEQYF
>once|TRBD2|TRBJ2-5|TRBV4-1
TGCGCCAGCTCAATGGGACTAGCGGGGGGGGAGACCCAGTACTTC
CASSMGLAGGETQYF
>-|-|TRBJ2-1|TRBV5-1
TGCGCCAGCAGCCCGGAGGTTCCGGGGTACAATGAGCAGTTCTTC
CASSPEVPGYNEQFF
>-|TRBD1|TRBJ2-4|TRBV7-9
TGTGCCAGCAGCCCAGGGACAGGGACGAACATTCAGTACTTC
CASSPGTGTNIQYF
>-|TRBD1|TRBJ2-5|TRBV4-2
TGTGCCAGCAGCCGCATTACAGGGGGCGGGGAGACCCAGTACTTC
CASSRITGGGETQYF
>-|TRBD2|TRBJ2-3|TRBV29-1
TGCAGCGCCCTACACGCGGGGGGCGCGACAGATACGCAGTATTTT
CSALHAGGATDTQYF
>-|-|TRBJ1-1|TRBV2
TGTGCCAGCAGTGTACAGGGTAGGTCTGAAGCTTTCTTT
CASSVQGRSEAFF
>-|-|TRBJ2-5|TRBV7-9
TGTGCCAGCAGCCTCGACGGGGAAGAGACCCAGTACTTC
CASSLDGEETQYF
>once|TRBD2|TRBJ2-1|TRBV7-6
TGTGCCAGCAGCTTAAGCGGGGGCCAGCGGGAGGGCTACATCAAATCTAACAATGAGCAGTTCTTC
CASSLSGGQREGYIKSNNEQFF
>few|-|TRBJ1-1|TRBV19
TGTGCCAGTAGTATAACCTATGGGGTTGGGGCGAACACTGAAGCTTTCTTT
CASSITYGVGANTEAFF
>-|TRBD2|TRBJ2-7|TRBV15
TGTGCCACCAGGGGGCCTAGCGGAACCTACGAGCAGTACTTC
CATRGPSGTYEQYF
>-|TRBD1|TRBJ2-1|TRBV11-2
TGTGCCAGCAGCCCCACGACGGGACAGAACCGATACAATGAGCAGTTCTTC
CASSPTTGQNRYNEQFF
>-|-|TRBJ2-1|TRBV7-2
TGTGCCAGCAGCTTATTTGCAGGGGAGTACAATGAGCAGTTCTTC
CASSLFAGEYNEQFF
>-|-|TRBJ1-2|TRBV5-1
TGCGCCAGCAGCCCCAACCTTAACGGAGCGGGGGGCTACACCTTC
CASSPNLNGAGGYTF